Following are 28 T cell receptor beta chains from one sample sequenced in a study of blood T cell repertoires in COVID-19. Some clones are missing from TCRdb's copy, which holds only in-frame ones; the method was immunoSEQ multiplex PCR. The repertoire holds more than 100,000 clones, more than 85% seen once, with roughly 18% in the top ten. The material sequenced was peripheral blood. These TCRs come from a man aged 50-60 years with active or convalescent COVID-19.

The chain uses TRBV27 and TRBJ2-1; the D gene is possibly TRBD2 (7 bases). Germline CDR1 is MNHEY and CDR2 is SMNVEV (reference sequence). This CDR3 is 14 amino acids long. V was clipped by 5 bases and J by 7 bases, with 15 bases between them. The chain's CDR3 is CASSSGTPGNEQFF. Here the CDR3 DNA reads TGTGCCAGCAGTAGCGGGACACCCGGAAATGAGCAGTTCTTC.

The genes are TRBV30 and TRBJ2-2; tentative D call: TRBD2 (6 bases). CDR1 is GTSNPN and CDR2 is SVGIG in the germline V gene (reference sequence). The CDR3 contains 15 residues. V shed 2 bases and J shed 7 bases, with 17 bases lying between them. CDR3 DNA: TGTGCCTGGAGTCGCGGGGCGCCCGGAGGCGGGGAGCTGTTTTTT. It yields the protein CAWSRGAPGGGELFF.

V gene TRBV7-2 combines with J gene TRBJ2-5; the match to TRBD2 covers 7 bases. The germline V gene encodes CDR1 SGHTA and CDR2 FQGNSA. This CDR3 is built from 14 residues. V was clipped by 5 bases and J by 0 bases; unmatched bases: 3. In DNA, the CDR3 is TGTGCCAGCAGCATTGGACTAGACCAAGAGACCCAGTACTTC. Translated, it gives CASSIGLDQETQYF.

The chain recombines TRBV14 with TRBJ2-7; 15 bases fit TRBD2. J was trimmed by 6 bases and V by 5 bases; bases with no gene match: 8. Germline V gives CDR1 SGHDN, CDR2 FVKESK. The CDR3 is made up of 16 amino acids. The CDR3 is CASSARGLAGGGEQYF. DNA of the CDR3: TGTGCCAGCAGCGCCCGGGGACTAGCGGGAGGTGGCGAGCAGTACTTC.

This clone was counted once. In DNA, the CDR3 is TGCGCCAGCAGCCAAGAGAACAGGGGAAACACCATATATTTT. Translation: CASSQENRGNTIYF. The rearrangement links TRBV4-1 to TRBJ1-3; D may be TRBD1 (5 bases). This CDR3 is built from 14 residues. CDR1 and CDR2 (germline): MGHRA, YSYEKL. Trimming cost V 0 bases and J 4 bases, with 7 bases left between them.

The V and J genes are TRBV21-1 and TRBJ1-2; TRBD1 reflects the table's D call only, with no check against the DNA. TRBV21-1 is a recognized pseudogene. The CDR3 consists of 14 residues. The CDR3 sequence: CASSKTAINYGYTF. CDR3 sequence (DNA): TGTGCCAGCAGCAAGACAGCAATTAACTATGGCTACACCTTC.

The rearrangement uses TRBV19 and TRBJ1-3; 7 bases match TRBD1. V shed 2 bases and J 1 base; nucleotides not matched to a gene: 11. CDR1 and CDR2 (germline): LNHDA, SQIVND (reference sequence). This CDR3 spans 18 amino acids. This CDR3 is CASSIRDSYSVSGNTIYF. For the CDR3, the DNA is TGTGCCAGTAGTATACGGGACAGCTACTCTGTATCTGGAAACACCATATATTTT.

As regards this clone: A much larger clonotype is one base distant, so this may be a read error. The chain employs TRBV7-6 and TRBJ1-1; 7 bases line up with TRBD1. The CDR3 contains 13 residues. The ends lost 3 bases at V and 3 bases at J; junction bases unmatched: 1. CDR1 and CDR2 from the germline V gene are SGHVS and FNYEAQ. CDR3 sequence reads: CASSFDRDTEAFF. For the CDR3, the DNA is TGTGCCAGCAGCTTCGACAGGGACACTGAAGCTTTCTTT.

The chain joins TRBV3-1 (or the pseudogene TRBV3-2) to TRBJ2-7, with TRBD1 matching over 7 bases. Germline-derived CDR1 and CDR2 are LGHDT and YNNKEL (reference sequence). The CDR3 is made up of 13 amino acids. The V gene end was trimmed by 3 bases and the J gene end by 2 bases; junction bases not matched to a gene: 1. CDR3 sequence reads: CASSHGTAYEQYF. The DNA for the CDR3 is TGTGCCAGCAGCCACGGGACAGCCTACGAGCAGTACTTC.

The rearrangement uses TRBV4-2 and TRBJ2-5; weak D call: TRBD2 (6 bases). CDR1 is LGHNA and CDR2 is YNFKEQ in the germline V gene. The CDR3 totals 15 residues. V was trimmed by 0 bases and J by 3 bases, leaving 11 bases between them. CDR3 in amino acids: CASSQELAREETQYF. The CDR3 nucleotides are TGTGCCAGCAGCCAAGAGCTAGCGAGAGAAGAGACCCAGTACTTC.

CDR3 DNA sequence: TGTGCCTGGAGTCCCTCCCGGGTCCGGAATACTGAAGCTTTCTTT. Protein sequence: CAWSPSRVRNTEAFF. This chain connects TRBV30 to TRBJ1-1; D is unclear. Germline V gene sequence: CDR1 GTSNPN, CDR2 SVGIG (reference sequence). V lost 2 bases and J lost 5, with 18 bases in between. The CDR3 contains 15 residues.

The CDR3 is CASSLSRGPNTGELFF. CDR3 in DNA: TGTGCCAGCAGCTTATCCAGGGGGCCTAACACCGGGGAGCTGTTTTTT. The chain joins TRBV11-2 to TRBJ2-2, with 8 bases aligning to TRBD1. The CDR3 consists of 16 residues. V shed 2 bases and J 2 bases; nucleotides not matched to a gene: 4. Germline CDR1 reads SGHAT; CDR2 reads FQNNGV.

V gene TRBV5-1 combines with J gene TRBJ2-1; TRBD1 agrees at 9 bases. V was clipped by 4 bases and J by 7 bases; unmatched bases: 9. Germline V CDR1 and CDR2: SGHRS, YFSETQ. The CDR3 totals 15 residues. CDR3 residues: CASSHQTGQGNEQFF. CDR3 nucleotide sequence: TGCGCCAGCAGCCATCAAACGGGACAGGGAAATGAGCAGTTCTTC.

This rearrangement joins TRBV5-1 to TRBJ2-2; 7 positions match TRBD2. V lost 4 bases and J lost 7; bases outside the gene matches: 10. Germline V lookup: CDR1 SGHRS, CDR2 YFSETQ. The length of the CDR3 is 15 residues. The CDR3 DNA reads TGCGCCAGCAGCCGCCCTAGTGGGGGGGACGGGGAGCTGTTTTTT. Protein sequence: CASSRPSGGDGELFF.

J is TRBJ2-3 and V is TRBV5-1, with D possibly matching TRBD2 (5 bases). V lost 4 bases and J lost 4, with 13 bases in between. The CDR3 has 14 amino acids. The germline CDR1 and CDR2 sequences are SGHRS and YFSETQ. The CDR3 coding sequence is TGCGCCAGCAGCGCCGGACCTAGCTCAGATACGCAGTATTTT. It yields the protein CASSAGPSSDTQYF. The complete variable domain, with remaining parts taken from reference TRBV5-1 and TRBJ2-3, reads KAGVTQTPRYLIKTRGQQVTLSCSPISGHRSVSWYQQTPGQGLQFLFEYFSETQRNKGNFPGRFSGRQFSNSRSEMNVSTLELGDSALYLCASSAGPSSDTQYFGPGTRLTVL.

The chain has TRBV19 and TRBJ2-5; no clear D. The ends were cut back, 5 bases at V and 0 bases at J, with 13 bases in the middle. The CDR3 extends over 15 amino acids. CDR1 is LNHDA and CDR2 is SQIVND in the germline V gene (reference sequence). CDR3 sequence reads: CASSFSSQDQETQYF. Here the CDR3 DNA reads TGTGCCAGTAGTTTTAGTAGTCAGGACCAAGAGACCCAGTACTTC.

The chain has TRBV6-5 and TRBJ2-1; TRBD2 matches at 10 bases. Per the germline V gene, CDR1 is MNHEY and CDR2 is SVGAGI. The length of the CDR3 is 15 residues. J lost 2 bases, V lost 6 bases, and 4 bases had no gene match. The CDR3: CASRSTSGAYNEQFF. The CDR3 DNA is TGTGCCAGCAGATCAACTAGCGGGGCCTACAATGAGCAGTTCTTC.

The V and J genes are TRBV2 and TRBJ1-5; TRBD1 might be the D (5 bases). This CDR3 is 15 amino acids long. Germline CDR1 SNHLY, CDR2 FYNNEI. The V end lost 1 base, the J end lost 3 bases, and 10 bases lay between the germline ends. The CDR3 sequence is CASSEGTGYNQPQHF. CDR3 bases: TGTGCCAGCAGTGAAGGAACAGGATACAATCAGCCCCAGCATTTT.

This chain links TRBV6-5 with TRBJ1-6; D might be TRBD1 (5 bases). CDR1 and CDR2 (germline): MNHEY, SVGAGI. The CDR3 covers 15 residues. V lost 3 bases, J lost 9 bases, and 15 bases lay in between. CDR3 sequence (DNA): TGTGCCAGCAGTTATGAGCAGGGAGGTGGTTCACCCCTCCACTTT. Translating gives CASSYEQGGGSPLHF.

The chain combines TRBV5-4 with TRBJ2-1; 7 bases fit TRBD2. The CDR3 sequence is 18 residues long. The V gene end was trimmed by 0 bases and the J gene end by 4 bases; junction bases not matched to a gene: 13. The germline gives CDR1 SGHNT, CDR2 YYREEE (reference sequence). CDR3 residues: CASSLGGGGATKYNEQFF. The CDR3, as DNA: TGTGCCAGCAGCTTGGGGGGCGGGGGTGCTACTAAATACAATGAGCAGTTCTTC.

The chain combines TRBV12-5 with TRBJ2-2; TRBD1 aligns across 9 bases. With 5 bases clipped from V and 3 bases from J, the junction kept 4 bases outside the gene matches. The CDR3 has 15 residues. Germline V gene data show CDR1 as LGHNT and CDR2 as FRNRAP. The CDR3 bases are TGTGCTAGTGGTAGGGACAGGGTCGACACCGGGGAGCTGTTTTTT. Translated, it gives CASGRDRVDTGELFF.

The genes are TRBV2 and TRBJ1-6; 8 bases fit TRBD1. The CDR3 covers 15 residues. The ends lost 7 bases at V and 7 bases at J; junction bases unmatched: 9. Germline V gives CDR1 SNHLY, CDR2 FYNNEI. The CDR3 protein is CASTQRQGPNSPLHF. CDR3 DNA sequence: TGTGCCAGCACTCAAAGACAGGGGCCGAATTCACCCCTCCACTTT. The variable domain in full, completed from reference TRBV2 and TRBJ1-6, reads EPEVTQTPSHQVTQMGQEVILRCVPISNHLYFYWYRQILGQKVEFLVSFYNNEISEKSEIFDDQFSVERPDGSNFTLKIRSTKLEDSAMYFCASTQRQGPNSPLHFGNGTRLTVT.

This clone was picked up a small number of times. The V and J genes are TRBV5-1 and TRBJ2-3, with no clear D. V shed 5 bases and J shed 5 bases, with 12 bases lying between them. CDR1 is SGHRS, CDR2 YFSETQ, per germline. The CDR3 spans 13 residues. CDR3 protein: CASSRGLGDTQYF. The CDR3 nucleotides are TGCGCCAGCAGTCGTGGGCTGGGAGATACGCAGTATTTT.

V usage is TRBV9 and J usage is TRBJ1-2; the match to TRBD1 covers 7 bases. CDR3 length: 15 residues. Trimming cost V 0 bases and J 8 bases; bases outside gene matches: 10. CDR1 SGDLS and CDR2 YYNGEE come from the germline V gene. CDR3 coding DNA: TGTGCCAGCAGCGTAGATGGAGGGGGCGCGCGGGGCTACACCTTC. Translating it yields CASSVDGGGARGYTF. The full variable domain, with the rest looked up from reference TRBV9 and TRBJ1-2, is DSGVTQTPKHLITATGQRVTLRCSPRSGDLSVYWYQQSLDQGLQFLIQYYNGEERAKGNILERFSAQQFPDLHSELNLSSLELGDSALYFCASSVDGGGARGYTFGSGTRLTVV.

This CDR3 is CACNRGYGNTIYF. The DNA of the CDR3 is TGTGCCTGCAACCGGGGGTATGGAAACACCATATATTTT. The chain joins TRBV30 to TRBJ1-3; D is perhaps TRBD1 (5 bases). V was clipped by 6 bases and J by 3 bases, with 12 bases between them. Per germline, CDR1 GTSNPN and CDR2 SVGIG (reference sequence). CDR3 length equals 13 residues.

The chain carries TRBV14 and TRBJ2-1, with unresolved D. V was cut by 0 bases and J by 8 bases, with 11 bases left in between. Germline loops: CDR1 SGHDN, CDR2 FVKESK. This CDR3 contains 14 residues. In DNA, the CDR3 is TGTGCCAGCAGCCAAGACCTGAGCGCTGATGAGCAGTTCTTC. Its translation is CASSQDLSADEQFF.

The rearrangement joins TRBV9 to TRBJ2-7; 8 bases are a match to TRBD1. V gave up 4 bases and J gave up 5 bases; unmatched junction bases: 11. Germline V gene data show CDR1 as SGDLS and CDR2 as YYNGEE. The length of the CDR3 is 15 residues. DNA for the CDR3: TGTGCCAGCAGCCCCCAGGGGACAGGAGTTGACGAGCAGTACTTC. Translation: CASSPQGTGVDEQYF. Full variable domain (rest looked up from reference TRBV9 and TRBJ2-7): DSGVTQTPKHLITATGQRVTLRCSPRSGDLSVYWYQQSLDQGLQFLIQYYNGEERAKGNILERFSAQQFPDLHSELNLSSLELGDSALYFCASSPQGTGVDEQYFGPGTRLTVT.

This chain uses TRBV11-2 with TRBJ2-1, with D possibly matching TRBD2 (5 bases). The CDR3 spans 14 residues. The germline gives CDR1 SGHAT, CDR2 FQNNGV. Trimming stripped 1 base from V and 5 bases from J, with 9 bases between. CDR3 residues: CASSLVSGHNEQFF. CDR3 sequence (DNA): TGTGCCAGCAGCTTAGTCAGCGGCCACAATGAGCAGTTCTTC. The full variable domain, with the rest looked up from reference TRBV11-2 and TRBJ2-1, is EAGVAQSPRYKIIEKRQSVAFWCNPISGHATLYWYQQILGQGPKLLIQFQNNGVVDDSQLPKDRFSAERLKGVDSTLKIQPAKLEDSAVYLCASSLVSGHNEQFFGPGTRLTVL.